This T cell receptor (beta chain) was documented in a study of blood T cell repertoires in COVID-19. Measured with immunoSEQ multiplex PCR; TCRdb has only the in-frame clones, and not every one. The profile covers about 160,000 clones, with more than 70% appearing a single time and around 3% taken by the ten largest. The clonotype comes from a man aged 60 to 75 with acute or convalescent COVID-19. Source material: peripheral blood.

The CDR3: CASRETGGPEAFF. In DNA form, the CDR3 reads TGCGCCAGCAGAGAGACAGGGGGCCCTGAAGCTTTCTTT. V usage is TRBV10-2 and J usage is TRBJ1-1, with TRBD1 identical over 10 bases. The germline V gene encodes CDR1 WSHSY and CDR2 SAAADI. After removal of 6 bases from V and 6 bases from J, the junction contained 4 bases not matched to a gene. This CDR3 comprises 13 residues.